This T cell receptor beta chain stems from a study of blood T cell repertoires in COVID-19. The wider study: Samples taken during acute and convalescent COVID-19 were collected in the United States, Italy and Spain. PBMCs, B-cell-depleted T cells, or T cells were the source of the cDNA or gDNA that made up the material.

From germline, CDR1 is SGHDT and CDR2 YYEEEE. V lost 2 bases to trimming and J lost 3 bases, with 11 bases between them. The CDR3 totals 14 residues. Original processing notes: How many nucleated cells were present was estimated from reference gene primer amplification. Using immunoSEQ multiplex PCR, the repertoire was profiled, and TCRdb retains in-frame clones only, with some absent. That table supplies the V and J calls and clone size; D and trimming were determined from the DNA. In the table there are approximately 170,000 clones, roughly 89% of which are singletons. Sequenced input: peripheral blood. The chain uses TRBV5-6 and TRBJ1-1; D perhaps matches TRBD1 (5 bases). The receptor was derived from a man aged 18 to 30 with active or convalescent COVID-19. CDR3 in amino acids: CASSFQGGDTEAFF. CDR3 coding DNA: TGTGCCAGCAGCTTCCAGGGAGGCGACACTGAAGCTTTCTTT.